This TCR beta chain emerged from a study of T cell responses to AZD1222 COVID-19 vaccine (dated by TCRdb to about 2021). Context from the whole study: TCR sequencing was performed for over 230 trial participants, of whom about 210 were given two doses of AZD1222 and around 25 were given two doses of MenACWY control vaccine. Trial participants were enrolled by age into 18-55, 56-69 and 70-plus year subgroups, with roughly 160, 29 and 62 TCR-sequenced participants respectively. The investigation overall reported the following: The 56-69-year group was small, and its depth increase did not reach significance, likely because of low power. Because no day 14 peak-response samples were available, the repertoires could be characterized only after the peak T cell response. Spike-specific TCR breadth and depth rose significantly after two AZD1222 doses compared with day 0 and with MenACWY recipients. Conclusions about previously exposed vaccinees are limited because only a handful of AZD1222 recipients were SARS-CoV-2 seropositive at baseline. The vaccine-associated CD4 TCRs covered the entire spike protein, and the dominant responses fell in regions 160-218 and 743-854. Participants were mostly white British and included more females than males, and it was suggested by the authors that clonal diversity may have been underestimated. Reportedly, close to half of the unique spike-specific TCRs recognized epitopes lying outside the regions that are mutated in the B.1.351 and B.1.1.7 variants.

What the time point label conveys for this sample: about 28 days (+/-7) after the second vaccine dose. AZD1222 recipients whose second dose came at about 4 weeks and those whose second dose came at about 12 weeks were combined into one group, since spike-specific TCR depth and breadth did not differ between the two schedules. Vaccinee samples were obtained from the UK trials COV001 and COV002, which included a single-blind randomized controlled phase 2/3 trial of AZD1222 (ChAdOx1 nCoV-19) in healthy adults. Trial participant PBMC samples were collected at day 0 and day 28 after the second dose for TCRbeta chain sequencing. Between the V and J ends, shortened by 4 bases and 3 bases respectively, the junction contains 7 bases. From a lookup of the germline V gene (reference sequence), CDR1 and CDR2 are LNHDA and SQIVND. The CDR3 spans 13 residues, from the cysteine through the phenylalanine. Solely the CDR3 DNA is kept, with 39 bases framed from the first base.

The CDR3 regions of human TCRbeta chains were analyzed by immunosequencing. The original methods were these. Repertoire TCRs were matched against a reference library of SARS-CoV-2-specific TCRs generated with the MIRA antigen-specificity platform. Breadth meant the fraction of unique TCRs that were SARS-CoV-2-associated, whereas depth meant the fraction of total T cells that were SARS-CoV-2-associated. Each spike-specific TCR was assigned to its reactive spike region and to a CD4 or CD8 class using the MIRA data. Log10-transformed breadth and depth values were compared by one-way ANOVA with Sidak's multiple comparisons tests. TCRdb's version of the immuneACCESS table is confined to in-frame rearrangements and falls short of the full clone set. An unresolved V gene accounts for under half of the shortfall where checked; the remainder is of unknown origin. That table supplies the V and J calls and clone size; D and trimming were determined from the DNA. The sample contains fewer than 90,000 clones, about 82% of them found a single time. Approximately 5.6% of the sample lies in the top ten.

About this clone: Its antigen is still unknown. No base qualities exist here, and no much larger clone lies one base off it.

The sequencing used peripheral blood, collected 28 days after the second AZD1222 dose. This sequence uses TRBV19 and TRBJ1-5, with the D gene uncertain. This TCR was sampled from an adult who received the AZD1222 COVID-19 vaccine. The CDR3 region reads CASSNELNQPQHF. The DNA sequence is given as TGTGCCAGTAGTAATGAGCTCAATCAGCCCCAGCATTTT.